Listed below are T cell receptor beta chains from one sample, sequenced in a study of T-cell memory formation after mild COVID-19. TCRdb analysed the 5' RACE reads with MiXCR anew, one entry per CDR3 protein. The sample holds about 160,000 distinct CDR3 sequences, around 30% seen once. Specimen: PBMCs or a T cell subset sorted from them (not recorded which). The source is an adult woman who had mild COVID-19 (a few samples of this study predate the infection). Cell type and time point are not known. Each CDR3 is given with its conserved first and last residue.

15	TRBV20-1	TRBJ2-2	CSARAGPSNTGELFF
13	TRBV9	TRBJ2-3	CASSLTPVDTQYF
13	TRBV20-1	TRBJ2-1	CSARTDSYNEQFF
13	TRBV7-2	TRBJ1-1	CASSFRILNEAFF
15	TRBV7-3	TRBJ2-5	CASSLGGGAGETQYF
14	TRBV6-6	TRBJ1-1	CASRLDRLNTEAFF
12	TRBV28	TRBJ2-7	CASTPSSYEQYF
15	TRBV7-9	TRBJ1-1	CASSPYVLTGREAFF
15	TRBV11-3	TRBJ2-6	CASSSERGGANVLTF
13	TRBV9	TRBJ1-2	CASSVREYYGYTF
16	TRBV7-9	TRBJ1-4	CASSLLGTAPNEKLFF
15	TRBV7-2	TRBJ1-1	CASSPRQGGYTEAFF
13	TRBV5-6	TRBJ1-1	CASSLNRDTEAFF
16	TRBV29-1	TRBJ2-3	CSVAGGWREEGDTQYF
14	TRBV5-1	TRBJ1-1	CASSLGGLDTEAFF
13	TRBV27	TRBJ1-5	CASSTDRARAQHF
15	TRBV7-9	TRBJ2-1	CASSLSLTSYNEQFF
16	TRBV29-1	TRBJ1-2	CSVDVLSRGRRGGYTF
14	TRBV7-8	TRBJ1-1	CASSLVVLGTEAFF
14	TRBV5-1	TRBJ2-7	CASSFETGESEQYF
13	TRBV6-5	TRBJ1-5	CASSYRGGQPQHF
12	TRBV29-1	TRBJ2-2	CSGYGYTGELFF
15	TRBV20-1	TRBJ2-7	CSARVLGEFAYEQYF
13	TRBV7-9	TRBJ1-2	CASSQDANYGYTF
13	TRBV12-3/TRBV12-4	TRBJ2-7	CASRTGGNYEQYF
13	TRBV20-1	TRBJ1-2	CSARAETNYGYTF
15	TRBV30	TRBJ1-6	CAWSAEGRANSPLHF
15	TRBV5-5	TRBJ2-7	CASSLGQGSPYEQYF
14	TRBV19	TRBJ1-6	CASSRDRGGSPLHF
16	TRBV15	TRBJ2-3	CATSHPRGQGLDTQYF
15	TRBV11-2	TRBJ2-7	CASSPQGGPTYEQYF
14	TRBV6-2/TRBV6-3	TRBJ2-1	CASSFPGLPFEQFF
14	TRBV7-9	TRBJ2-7	CASSLAGVLDEQYF
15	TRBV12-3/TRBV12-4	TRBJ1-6	CASRVEEPYNSPLHF
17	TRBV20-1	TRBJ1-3	CSARDLRSAISGNTIYF
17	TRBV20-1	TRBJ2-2	CSARPGAGGAVPGELFF
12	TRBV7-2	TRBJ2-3	CASSFYTDTQYF
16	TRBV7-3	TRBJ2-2	CASSTDRAMNTGELFF
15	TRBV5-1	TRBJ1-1	CASRIGGHDGTEAFF
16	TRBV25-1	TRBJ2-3	CASTEAGEGSTDTQYF
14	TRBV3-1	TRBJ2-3	CASSQDSTTDTQYF
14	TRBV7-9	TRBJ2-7	CASSSLTSPYEQYF
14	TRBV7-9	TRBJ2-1	CASSQSMGINEQFF
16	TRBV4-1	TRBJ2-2	CASSQDTRQGAGELFF
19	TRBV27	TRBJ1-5	CASSLSGPGMWYSNQPQHF
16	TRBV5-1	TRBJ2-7	CASSRTTPRPTDEQYF
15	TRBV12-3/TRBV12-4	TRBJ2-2	CASSLFAGASGELFF
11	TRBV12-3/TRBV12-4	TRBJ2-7	CASSWTYEQYF
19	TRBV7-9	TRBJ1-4	CASSFDPTAREATNEKLFF